This TCR beta chain was obtained from a study of blood T cell repertoires in COVID-19 (dated by TCRdb to 2018 to 2020). A note on the overall study: Collaborator samples came from the United States, Italy and Spain and covered acute and convalescent phases of COVID-19. The material from the prospective study consisted of cDNA or gDNA derived from T cells, B-cell-depleted T cells, or PBMCs. Subjects who had been exposed to COVID-19, were actively infected with it, or had recovered from it provided the deeply sampled blood TCRbeta repertoires that made up the dataset. The repertoires were released in a freely available public database intended as a resource for research on the immune response to SARS-CoV-2. Samples were obtained from the ongoing ImmuneRACE study (first 160 participants) and from about 1,300 subjects provided by 6 global collaborators. A de-identified subject ID, COVID-19 status, age in years and sex were almost always included in the sample metadata. Where HLA class I and class II types were available, the types were taken from metadata supplied by the sample provider, not from assay-based typing. Here is what the overall study found, with its caveats: Clinical and demographic metadata were provided uncurated, with the amount varying by source and participant.

Notes on this clone: This clone's antigen is unknown. The sample holds no much larger clone one base away, and base qualities are not on file.

The immunoSEQ Assay, a bias-controlled multiplex PCR, was used to amplify TCRbeta CDR3 regions from genomic DNA. Turning to the authors' computational methods: The number of nucleated cells in each sample was estimated by amplification of reference gene primers within the assay. To quantify the absolute abundance of each unique TCRbeta CDR3 rearrangement, sequence reads were collapsed and filtered. For each sample, productive Simpson clonality was calculated as the square root of Simpson's diversity index across productive rearrangements. TCRdb took this table from immuneACCESS and kept in-frame rearrangements with V and J called. Such tables lack part of the clones; where checked against another copy, unresolved V genes explain under half of the gap, and the rest is unexplained. That table is the source of V, J and clone size, and D and trimming were worked out from the DNA. The table for this sample lists some 320,000 clones; about nine tenths of them were counted only once. The ten largest clones take up less than 3.5% of the sample.

Participants in the prospective study were enrolled through a virtual design, were aged roughly 18 to 100 years, and lived in under 25 United States geographic areas. In the prospective study, participants were assigned to cohorts based on the clinical history participants reported in a screening survey and a study questionnaire. Exposed participants had been in contact with someone with a PCR-confirmed or clinician-diagnosed COVID-19 case within 2 weeks of study entry. In the prospective study, mobile phlebotomists collected whole blood, serum and a nasopharyngeal or oropharyngeal swab from each participant. Prospective study participants could optionally give additional blood draws and questionnaires over a roughly 2-month period. Blood samples from the prospective study were shipped frozen or at room temperature prior to DNA extraction. For CDR1 and CDR2, the germline V gene (reference sequence) lists SGHNT and YYREEE. There are 17 amino acids in the CDR3, from cysteine to phenylalanine inclusive. The DNA shown is the 51-base CDR3, in frame from base 1. V is reduced by 4 bases and J by 0 bases, leaving a spacing of 19 bases between them.

The chain links TRBV5-4 with TRBJ2-5; a tentative D match to TRBD2 spans 6 bases. This TCR was sampled from a woman aged 45-65 years who had been exposed to COVID-19. What was sequenced was PBMCs or T cells enriched from blood (not recorded which). The CDR3 corresponds to CASSPGVAVGYQETQYF. The base sequence is TGTGCCAGCAGCCCCGGGGTAGCGGTGGGGTACCAAGAGACCCAGTACTTC. The entire variable domain, with the stretches around the CDR3 drawn from the reference TRBV5-4 and TRBJ2-5 proteins, is ETGVTQSPTHLIKTRGQQVTLRCSSQSGHNTVSWYQQALGQGPQFIFQYYREEENGRGNFPPRFSGLQFPNYSSELNVNALELDDSALYLCASSPGVAVGYQETQYFGPGTRLLVL.